The 23 T cell receptor beta chains presented below share a single source sample, sequenced in a study of T cells after yellow fever vaccination. TCRdb passed the 5' RACE reads through MiXCR, listing each CDR3 protein once. This sample has around 350,000 distinct CDR3 sequences, with 11% found just once. The starting material was PBMCs, obtained on the day of the first yellow fever vaccination. These receptors were collected from a young man who received the YFV17D yellow fever vaccine.

This clonotype was found many times. The chain links TRBV9 to TRBJ2-1, with 7 bases that match TRBD2. Germline V gene sequence: CDR1 SGDLS, CDR2 YYNGEE. Trimming at V came to 0 bases and at J to 1 base, leaving 1 base not matched to a gene. The CDR3 length is 15 residues. This CDR3 reads CASSVVGGSYNEQFF. DNA for the CDR3: TGTGCCAGCAGCGTAGTCGGGGGGTCCTACAATGAGCAGTTCTTC. Drawing the rest from reference TRBV9 and TRBJ2-1, the complete variable domain is DSGVTQTPKHLITATGQRVTLRCSPRSGDLSVYWYQQSLDQGLQFLIQYYNGEERAKGNILERFSAQQFPDLHSELNLSSLELGDSALYFCASSVVGGSYNEQFFGPGTRLTVL.

This clonotype was recorded at least ten times. The CDR3 reads CSARPGEGGQETQYF. The CDR3 nucleotides read TGCAGTGCTAGACCAGGGGAGGGGGGCCAAGAGACCCAGTACTTC. This chain links TRBV20-1 with TRBJ2-5; possible D gene TRBD2, 7 bases. Trimming took off 2 bases at V and 1 base at J, with 14 bases between the two ends. The CDR3 sequence is 15 residues long. CDR1 and CDR2 from the germline V gene are DFQATT and SNEGSKA (reference sequence).

The sample holds a few counts of this clonotype. This chain joins TRBV6-5 and TRBJ1-5; 9 bases are shared with TRBD1. From germline, CDR1 is MNHEY and CDR2 SVGAGI. The CDR3 has 14 residues. Trimming at V came to 4 bases and at J to 10 bases, leaving 8 bases not matched to a gene. The CDR3 sequence is CASSSTGGEVPQHF. As DNA, the CDR3 is TGTGCCAGCAGTTCAACAGGGGGCGAGGTTCCCCAGCATTTT.

This sequence joins TRBV19 and TRBJ1-3; maybe TRBD1 (6 bases). CDR1 and CDR2 (germline): LNHDA, SQIVND (reference sequence). This CDR3 region has 13 residues. Trimming took 10 bases from V and 2 from J, leaving 12 bases between them. The CDR3 loop is CATSRDTGNTIYF. As DNA, the CDR3 is TGTGCCACCAGCCGGGACACTGGAAACACCATATATTTT.

This clonotype was seen more than once but under ten times. This chain uses TRBV20-1 with TRBJ2-3; D call uncertain. Germline assignment: CDR1 DFQATT and CDR2 SNEGSKA (reference sequence). The CDR3 covers 14 residues. V lost 2 bases to trimming and J lost 2 bases, with 11 bases between them. This chain's CDR3 is CSARIGPVTDTQYF. The CDR3 region has the DNA TGCAGTGCTAGAATAGGTCCTGTCACAGATACGCAGTATTTT.

This clonotype showed up just a few times. The rearrangement links TRBV5-4 to TRBJ1-1; D gene uncertain. Per germline, CDR1 SGHNT and CDR2 YYREEE (reference sequence). This CDR3 comprises 12 residues. The germline V and J ends were trimmed by 7 bases and 1 base, with 8 bases remaining between them. CDR3: CASGIGNTEAFF. The CDR3 coding sequence is TGTGCCAGCGGTATAGGGAACACTGAAGCTTTCTTT.

This clonotype was observed a handful of times. V and J are TRBV11-2 and TRBJ2-1, with 15 bases aligning to TRBD2. In germline, CDR1 is SGHAT, CDR2 FQNNGV. Trimming cost V 4 bases and J 2 bases; bases outside gene matches: 3. This CDR3 has 17 residues. CDR3 nucleotides: TGTGCCAGCAGCTGGACTAGCGGGGGGGCCCCCTACAATGAGCAGTTCTTC. The encoded protein is CASSWTSGGAPYNEQFF.

V gene TRBV4-1 combines with J gene TRBJ2-3; D possibly corresponds to TRBD2 (5 bases). The CDR3 contains 15 residues. The V end was cut by 5 bases, the J end by 3 bases, with 15 bases between. Germline assignment: CDR1 MGHRA and CDR2 YSYEKL. The CDR3 region is CASSYLSGTTDTQYF. CDR3 nucleotide sequence: TGCGCCAGCAGCTACTTAAGCGGTACAACAGATACGCAGTATTTT.

The chain couples TRBV7-2 to TRBJ1-5, with 8 bases identical to TRBD1. CDR1 SGHTA and CDR2 FQGNSA come from the germline V gene. Trimming at V came to 5 bases and at J to 6 bases, leaving 6 bases not matched to a gene. CDR3 length equals 14 residues. The CDR3 region has the DNA TGTGCCAGCAGCCCTGGGACAGGTCTTCAGCCCCAGCATTTT. Translated: CASSPGTGLQPQHF. Full variable domain (remainder filled in from reference TRBV7-2 and TRBJ1-5): GAGVSQSPSNKVTEKGKDVELRCDPISGHTALYWYRQSLGQGLEFLIYFQGNSAPDKSGLPSDRFSAERTGGSVSTLTIQRTQQEDSAVYLCASSPGTGLQPQHFGDGTRLSIL.

This clonotype was detected a few times. J is TRBJ2-7 and V is TRBV4-1; weak D call: TRBD1 (6 bases). CDR3 length: 15 residues. Trimming pared 2 bases from V and 6 bases from J, leaving 17 bases between. CDR1 is MGHRA and CDR2 is YSYEKL in the germline V gene. CDR3 protein: CASSQLVQGLAEQYF. The CDR3 DNA follows: TGCGCCAGCAGCCAACTTGTACAGGGTCTTGCCGAGCAGTACTTC.

The chain is built from TRBV18 and TRBJ1-6; 7 bases line up with TRBD1. CDR1 is KGHSH, CDR2 LQKENI, per germline. The CDR3 covers 15 residues. With V trimmed by 6 bases and J by 3 bases, 5 bases remained unmatched. The CDR3 reads CASSQGQVYNSPLHF. The CDR3 DNA reads as TGTGCCAGCTCGCAAGGACAGGTCTATAATTCACCCCTCCACTTT.

This clonotype was found many times. The V call is TRBV7-9, the J call TRBJ1-4; D might be TRBD1 (6 bases). Between the trimmed V and J ends, which lost 2 bases and 8 bases, there was a span of 15 bases. The CDR3 totals 15 residues. Germline loops: CDR1 SEHNR, CDR2 FQNEAQ (reference sequence). Here the CDR3 DNA reads TGTGCCAGCAGCTTACCCTCCAGGGGCCGAGAAAAACTGTTTTTT. It codes for CASSLPSRGREKLFF.

The chain uses TRBV20-1 and TRBJ2-1, with a possible D match to TRBD1 (6 bases). The ends were cut back, 3 bases at V and 6 bases at J, with 30 bases in the middle. Germline-derived CDR1 and CDR2 are DFQATT and SNEGSKA (reference sequence). This CDR3 comprises 19 residues. CDR3 nucleotide sequence: TGCAGTGCTAGCAAACAGGGTGTAAATATTTTTGGGGTCTTCAATGAGCAGTTCTTC. It translates to CSASKQGVNIFGVFNEQFF.

This chain connects TRBV12-3 or TRBV12-4 to TRBJ1-2; maybe TRBD1 (6 bases). CDR3 length equals 13 residues. The V gene lost 6 bases and the J gene lost 6 bases, with 14 bases spanning the gap. As DNA, the CDR3 is TGTGCCAGCAGGGACGGGACACACGATGGCTACACCTTC. Protein product: CASRDGTHDGYTF.

This clonotype was found a few times. The V call is TRBV5-1, the J call TRBJ2-1; the match to TRBD1 covers 8 bases. V gave up 6 bases and J gave up 9 bases; unmatched junction bases: 17. Germline loops: CDR1 SGHRS, CDR2 YFSETQ. The CDR3 consists of 16 residues. In DNA, the CDR3 is TGCGCCAGCAATTCAGGGGGCTTTGTTGGAGCGGGTGAGCAGTTCTTC. This translates into CASNSGGFVGAGEQFF.

In its sample, this clonotype was seen a few times. The rearrangement joins TRBV2 to TRBJ2-3; D remains ambiguous. The CDR3 consists of 14 residues. Trimming removed 0 bases from V and 0 bases from J, with 4 bases in between. Germline V CDR1 and CDR2: SNHLY, FYNNEI. CDR3 sequence: CASSEALSTDTQYF. CDR3 coding DNA: TGTGCCAGCAGTGAAGCACTTAGCACAGATACGCAGTATTTT.

This clonotype was detected only a few times. This sequence joins TRBV5-1 and TRBJ2-5; 10 bases map to TRBD2. The germline V gene encodes CDR1 SGHRS and CDR2 YFSETQ. This CDR3 has 16 residues. V was clipped by 4 bases and J by 1 base; unmatched bases: 7. In DNA, the CDR3 is TGCGCCAGCAGCCTACAATTAGCGGGGGGCCAAGAGACCCAGTACTTC. It is translated as CASSLQLAGGQETQYF.

This chain links TRBV18 with TRBJ2-7; weak D call: TRBD2 (5 bases). The CDR3 length is 12 residues. The germline V gene encodes CDR1 KGHSH and CDR2 LQKENI. With 5 bases removed from V and 2 bases from J, the gap between germline ends came to 7 bases. DNA of the CDR3: TGTGCCAGCTCATCGGGGACCTACGAGCAGTACTTC. Protein sequence: CASSSGTYEQYF.

This clonotype was counted between two and nine times. The chain uses TRBV20-1 and TRBJ2-3; 9 nucleotides match TRBD1. V shed 6 bases and J 6 bases; nucleotides not matched to a gene: 7. CDR1 DFQATT and CDR2 SNEGSKA come from the germline V gene (reference sequence). CDR3 length equals 13 residues. DNA of the CDR3: TGCAGTGCACCGGGACAGGGAGTGGATACGCAGTATTTT. Translating it yields CSAPGQGVDTQYF.

This rearrangement joins TRBV12-3 or TRBV12-4 to TRBJ2-7; D gene unclear. This CDR3 has 14 residues. With 1 base removed from V and 6 bases from J, the gap between germline ends came to 13 bases. The CDR3 spells CASSLGVDVGEQYF. The CDR3 DNA is TGTGCCAGCAGTTTAGGGGTTGACGTCGGCGAGCAGTACTTC.

The chain uses TRBV6-5 and TRBJ1-5; 7 bases align to TRBD1. V gave up 5 bases and J gave up 5 bases; unmatched junction bases: 6. The CDR3 spans 14 residues. From germline, CDR1 is MNHEY and CDR2 SVGAGI. CDR3 sequence (DNA): TGTGCCAGCAGTCTGACAGGGATGGATCAGCCCCAGCATTTT. This codes for CASSLTGMDQPQHF.

The chain is built from TRBV5-1 and TRBJ1-2; no reliable D call. CDR1 and CDR2 (germline): SGHRS, YFSETQ. V was shortened by 1 base and J by 8 bases, with 9 bases between the two germline ends. The CDR3 runs to 12 residues. The chain's CDR3 is CASSLNIGGYTF. The CDR3, as DNA: TGCGCCAGCAGCTTGAATATTGGAGGCTACACCTTC.

J is TRBJ1-4 and V is TRBV20-1; the D gene is possibly TRBD1 (5 bases). The CDR3 length is 14 residues. V was pared by 0 bases and J by 6 bases, with 11 bases between. Germline CDR1 is DFQATT and CDR2 is SNEGSKA (reference sequence). The CDR3 DNA sequence: TGCAGTGCTAGAGATGGGAGGGGTGATGAAAAACTGTTTTTT. Translation gives CSARDGRGDEKLFF.